This T cell receptor (beta chain) was sequenced for a study of OX40 agonist ivuxolimab in advanced cancers. Background on the study: The dose-escalation cohort was about 87% male, with a mean age of 60 years, ranging roughly 23 to 85. Antecedent anti-PD-1, anti-PD-L1 or anti-CTLA-4 therapy was permissible, with roughly 40% having received some.

The study sampled blood at baseline, cycle 4 day 1, and cycle 7 day 1. Study-wide points: Dose levels from 0.1 to 3.0 mg/kg saw CD4+ and CD8+ blood T cells expand clonally by week 6.

Produced via immunoSEQ multiplex PCR; TCRdb's table is partial and in-frame only. This table holds 55,000 to 80,000 clones, roughly 81% found once. CDR1 is LGHNA and CDR2 is YNFKEQ in the germline V gene. The CDR3 consists of 12 residues. V lost 4 bases, J lost 13 bases, and 17 bases lay in between. Concerning this clone: Its antigen remains unknown.

The material sequenced was CD4+ or CD8+ T cells sorted from blood, taken in a trial of the OX40 agonist ivuxolimab. The source is an adult with an advanced solid tumor such as melanoma, head and neck, liver or kidney cancer. The gene calls are TRBV4-2 and TRBJ2-7, with a possible D match to TRBD1 (6 bases). In nucleotides, the CDR3 is TGTGCCAGCAGCCCTGGCCCGGGGACATTTTACTTC. Translation: CASSPGPGTFYF.